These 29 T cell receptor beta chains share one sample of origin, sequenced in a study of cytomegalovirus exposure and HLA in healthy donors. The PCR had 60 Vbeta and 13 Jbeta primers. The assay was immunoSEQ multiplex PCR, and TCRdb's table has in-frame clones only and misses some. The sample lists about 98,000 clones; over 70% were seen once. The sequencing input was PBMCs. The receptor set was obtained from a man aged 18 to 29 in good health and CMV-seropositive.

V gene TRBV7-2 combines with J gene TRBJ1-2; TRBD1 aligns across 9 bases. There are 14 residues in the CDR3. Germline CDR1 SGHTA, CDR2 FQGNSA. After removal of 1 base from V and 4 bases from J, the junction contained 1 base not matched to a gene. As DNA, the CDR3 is TGTGCCAGCAGCTTAGGGGACAGGGTCTATGGCTACACCTTC. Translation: CASSLGDRVYGYTF. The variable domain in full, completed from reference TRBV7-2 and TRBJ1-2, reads GAGVSQSPSNKVTEKGKDVELRCDPISGHTALYWYRQSLGQGLEFLIYFQGNSAPDKSGLPSDRFSAERTGGSVSTLTIQRTQQEDSAVYLCASSLGDRVYGYTFGSGTRLTVV.

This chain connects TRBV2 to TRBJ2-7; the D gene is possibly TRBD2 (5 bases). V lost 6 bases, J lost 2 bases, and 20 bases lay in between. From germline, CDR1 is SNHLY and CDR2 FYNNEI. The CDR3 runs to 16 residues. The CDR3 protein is CASRETVGDLPYEQYF. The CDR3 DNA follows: TGTGCCAGCAGGGAAACAGTGGGAGATTTACCCTACGAGCAGTACTTC.

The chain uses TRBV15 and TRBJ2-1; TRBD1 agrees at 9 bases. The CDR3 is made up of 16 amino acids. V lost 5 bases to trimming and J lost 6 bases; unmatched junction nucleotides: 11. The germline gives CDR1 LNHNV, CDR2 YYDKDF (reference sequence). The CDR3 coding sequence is TGTGCCACCAGCGGAGGAGGACAGGGGAGGGGCAATGAGCAGTTCTTC. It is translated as CATSGGGQGRGNEQFF.

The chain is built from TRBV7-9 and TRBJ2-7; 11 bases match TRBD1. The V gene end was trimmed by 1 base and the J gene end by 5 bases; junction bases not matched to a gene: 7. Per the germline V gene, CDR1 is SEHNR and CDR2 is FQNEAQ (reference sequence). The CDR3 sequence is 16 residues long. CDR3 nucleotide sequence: TGTGCCAGCAGCTTAGGGGGACAGGGGGTGTTCGACGAGCAGTACTTC. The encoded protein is CASSLGGQGVFDEQYF.

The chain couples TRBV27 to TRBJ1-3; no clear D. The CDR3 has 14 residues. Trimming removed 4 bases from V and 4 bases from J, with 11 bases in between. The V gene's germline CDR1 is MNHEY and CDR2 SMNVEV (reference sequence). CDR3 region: CASSSVESGNTIYF. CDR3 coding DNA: TGTGCCAGCAGTTCAGTGGAGAGCGGAAACACCATATATTTT.

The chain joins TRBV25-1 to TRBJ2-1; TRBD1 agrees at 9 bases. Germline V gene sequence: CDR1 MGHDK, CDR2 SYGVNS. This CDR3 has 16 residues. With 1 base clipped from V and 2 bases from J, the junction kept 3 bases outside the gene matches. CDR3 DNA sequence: TGTGCCAGCAGTGAATTGGACAGGGGACCCTACAATGAGCAGTTCTTC. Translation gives CASSELDRGPYNEQFF.

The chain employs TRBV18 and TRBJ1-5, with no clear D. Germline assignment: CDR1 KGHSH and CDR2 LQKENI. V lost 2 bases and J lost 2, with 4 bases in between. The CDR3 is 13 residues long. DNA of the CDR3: TGTGCCAGCTCACCATCCGGCAATCAGCCCCAGCATTTT. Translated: CASSPSGNQPQHF.

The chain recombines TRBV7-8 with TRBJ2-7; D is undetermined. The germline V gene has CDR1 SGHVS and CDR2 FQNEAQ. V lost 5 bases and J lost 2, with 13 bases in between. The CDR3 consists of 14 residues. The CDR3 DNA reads TGTGCCAGCAGCACCGACATAGGCCCCTACGAGCAGTACTTC. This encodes CASSTDIGPYEQYF.

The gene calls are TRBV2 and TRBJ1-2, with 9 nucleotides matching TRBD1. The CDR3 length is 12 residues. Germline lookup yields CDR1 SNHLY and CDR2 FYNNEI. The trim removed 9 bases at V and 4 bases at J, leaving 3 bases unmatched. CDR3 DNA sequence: TGTGCCAGTGGGGACAGGGCCTATGGCTACACCTTC. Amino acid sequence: CASGDRAYGYTF. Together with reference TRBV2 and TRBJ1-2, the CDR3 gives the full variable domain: EPEVTQTPSHQVTQMGQEVILRCVPISNHLYFYWYRQILGQKVEFLVSFYNNEISEKSEIFDDQFSVERPDGSNFTLKIRSTKLEDSAMYFCASGDRAYGYTFGSGTRLTVV.

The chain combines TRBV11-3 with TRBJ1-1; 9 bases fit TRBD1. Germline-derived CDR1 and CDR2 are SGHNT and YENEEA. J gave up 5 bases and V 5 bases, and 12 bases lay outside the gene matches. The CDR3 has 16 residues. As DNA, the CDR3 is TGTGCCAGCAGCCCCGGACAGGGGATGGGGGAGACTGAAGCTTTCTTT. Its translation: CASSPGQGMGETEAFF.

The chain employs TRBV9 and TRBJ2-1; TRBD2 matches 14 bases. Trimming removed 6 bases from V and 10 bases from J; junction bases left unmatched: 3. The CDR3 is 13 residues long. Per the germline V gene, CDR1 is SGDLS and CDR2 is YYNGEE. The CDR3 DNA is TGTGCCAGCACCGGACTAGCGGGGGGCGAGCAGTTCTTC. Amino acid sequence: CASTGLAGGEQFF.

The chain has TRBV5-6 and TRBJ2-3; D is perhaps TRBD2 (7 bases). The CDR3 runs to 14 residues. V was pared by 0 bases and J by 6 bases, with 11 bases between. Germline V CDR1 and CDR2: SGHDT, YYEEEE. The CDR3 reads CASSLDGGHDTQYF. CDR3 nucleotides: TGTGCCAGCAGCTTGGACGGGGGGCATGATACGCAGTATTTT.

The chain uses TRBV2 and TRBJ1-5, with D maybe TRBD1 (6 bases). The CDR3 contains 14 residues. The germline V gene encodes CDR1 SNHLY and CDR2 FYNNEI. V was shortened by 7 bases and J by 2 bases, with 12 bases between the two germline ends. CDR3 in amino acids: CASNSQGGNQPQHF. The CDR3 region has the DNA TGTGCCAGCAATTCACAGGGAGGCAATCAGCCCCAGCATTTT.

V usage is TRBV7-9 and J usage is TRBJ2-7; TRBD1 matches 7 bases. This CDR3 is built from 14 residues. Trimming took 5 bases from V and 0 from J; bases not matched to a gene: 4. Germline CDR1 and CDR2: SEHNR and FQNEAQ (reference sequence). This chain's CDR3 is CASSPGTVSYEQYF. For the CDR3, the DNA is TGTGCCAGCAGCCCGGGGACAGTCTCCTACGAGCAGTACTTC.

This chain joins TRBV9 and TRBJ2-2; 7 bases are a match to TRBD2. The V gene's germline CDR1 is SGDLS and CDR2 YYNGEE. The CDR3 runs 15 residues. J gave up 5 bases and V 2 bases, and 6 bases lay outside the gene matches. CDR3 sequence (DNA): TGTGCCAGCAGCGTCCGGGGGGAGGGGACCGGGGAGCTGTTTTTT. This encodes CASSVRGEGTGELFF.

CDR3 protein: CASSVAANTGTDTQYF. The CDR3 DNA sequence: TGTGCCAGCAGCGTAGCTGCAAACACCGGGACAGATACGCAGTATTTT. The chain links TRBV9 to TRBJ2-3; D gene uncertain. V gave up 0 bases and J gave up 3 bases, with 14 bases separating them. The CDR3 consists of 16 residues. Germline V gene sequence: CDR1 SGDLS, CDR2 YYNGEE. The complete variable domain, with remaining parts taken from reference TRBV9 and TRBJ2-3, reads DSGVTQTPKHLITATGQRVTLRCSPRSGDLSVYWYQQSLDQGLQFLIQYYNGEERAKGNILERFSAQQFPDLHSELNLSSLELGDSALYFCASSVAANTGTDTQYFGPGTRLTVL.

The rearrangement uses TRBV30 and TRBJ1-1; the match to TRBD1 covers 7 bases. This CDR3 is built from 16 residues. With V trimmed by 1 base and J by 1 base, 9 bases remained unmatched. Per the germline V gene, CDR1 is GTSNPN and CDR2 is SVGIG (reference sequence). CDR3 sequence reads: CAWSASSGTANTEAFF. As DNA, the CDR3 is TGTGCCTGGAGTGCGTCCTCCGGGACAGCGAACACTGAAGCTTTCTTT.

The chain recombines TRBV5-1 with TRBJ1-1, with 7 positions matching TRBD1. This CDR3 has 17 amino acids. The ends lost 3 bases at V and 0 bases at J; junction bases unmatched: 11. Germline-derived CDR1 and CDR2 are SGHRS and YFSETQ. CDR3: CASSSNEGQELNTEAFF. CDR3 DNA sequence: TGCGCCAGCAGCTCGAACGAAGGACAGGAGTTGAACACTGAAGCTTTCTTT.

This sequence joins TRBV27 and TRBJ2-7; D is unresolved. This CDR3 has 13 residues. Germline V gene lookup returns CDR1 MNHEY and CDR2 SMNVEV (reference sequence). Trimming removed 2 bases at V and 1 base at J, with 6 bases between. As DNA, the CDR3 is TGTGCCAGCAGTTTAACCGGGTCCTACGAGCAGTACTTC. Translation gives CASSLTGSYEQYF.

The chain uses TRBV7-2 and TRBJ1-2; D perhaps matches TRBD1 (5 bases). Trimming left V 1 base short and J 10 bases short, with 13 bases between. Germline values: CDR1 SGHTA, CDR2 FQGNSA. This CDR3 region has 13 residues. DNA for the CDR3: TGTGCCAGCAGCTTAGGCGTCAGGGAGGACTACACCTTC. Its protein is CASSLGVREDYTF. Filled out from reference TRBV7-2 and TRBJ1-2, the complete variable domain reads GAGVSQSPSNKVTEKGKDVELRCDPISGHTALYWYRQSLGQGLEFLIYFQGNSAPDKSGLPSDRFSAERTGGSVSTLTIQRTQQEDSAVYLCASSLGVREDYTFGSGTRLTVV.

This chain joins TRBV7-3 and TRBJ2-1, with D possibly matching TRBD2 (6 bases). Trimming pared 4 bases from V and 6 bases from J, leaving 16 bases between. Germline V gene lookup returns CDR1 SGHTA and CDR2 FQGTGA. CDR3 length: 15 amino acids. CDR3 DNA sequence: TGTGCCAGCAGCTGGGGGTCCGGGGGAGGCAATGAGCAGTTCTTC. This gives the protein CASSWGSGGGNEQFF.

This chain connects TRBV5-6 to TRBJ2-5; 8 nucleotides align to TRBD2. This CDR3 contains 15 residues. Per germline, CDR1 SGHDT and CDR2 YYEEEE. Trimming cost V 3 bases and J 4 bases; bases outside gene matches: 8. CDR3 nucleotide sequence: TGTGCCAGCAGCTCGAGACTAGCGTTCGCAGAGACCCAGTACTTC. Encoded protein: CASSSRLAFAETQYF.

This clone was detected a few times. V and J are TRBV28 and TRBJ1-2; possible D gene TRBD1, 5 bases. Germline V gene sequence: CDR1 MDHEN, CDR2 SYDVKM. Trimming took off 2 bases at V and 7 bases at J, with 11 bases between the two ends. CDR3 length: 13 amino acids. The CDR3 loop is CASSLGGTFGYTF. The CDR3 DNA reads TGTGCCAGCAGTTTAGGGGGGACTTTTGGCTACACCTTC.

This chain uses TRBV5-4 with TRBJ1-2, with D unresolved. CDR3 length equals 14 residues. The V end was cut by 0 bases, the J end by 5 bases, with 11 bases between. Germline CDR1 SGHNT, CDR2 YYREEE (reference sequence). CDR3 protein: CASSLARVAYGYTF. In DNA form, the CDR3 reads TGTGCCAGCAGCTTGGCGCGGGTGGCATATGGCTACACCTTC. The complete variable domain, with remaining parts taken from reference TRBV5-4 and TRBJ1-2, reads ETGVTQSPTHLIKTRGQQVTLRCSSQSGHNTVSWYQQALGQGPQFIFQYYREEENGRGNFPPRFSGLQFPNYSSELNVNALELDDSALYLCASSLARVAYGYTFGSGTRLTVV.

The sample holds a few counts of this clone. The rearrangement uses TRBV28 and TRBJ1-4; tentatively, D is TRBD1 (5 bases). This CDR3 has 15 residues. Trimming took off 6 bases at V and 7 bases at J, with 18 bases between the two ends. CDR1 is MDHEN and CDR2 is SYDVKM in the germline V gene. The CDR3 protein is CASSYRQTLGEKLFF. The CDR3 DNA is TGTGCCAGCAGCTATAGACAGACCCTGGGTGAAAAACTGTTTTTT.

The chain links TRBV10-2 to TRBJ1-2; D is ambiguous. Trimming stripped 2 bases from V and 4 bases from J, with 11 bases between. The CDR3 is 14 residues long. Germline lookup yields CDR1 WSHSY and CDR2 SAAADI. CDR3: CASSEGGPFYGYTF. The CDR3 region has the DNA TGCGCCAGCAGTGAGGGTGGGCCCTTCTATGGCTACACCTTC.

CDR3 sequence (DNA): TGTGCCAGCATCGGGGGGGGGCAGCCCCAGCATTTT. It specifies CASIGGGQPQHF. The chain has TRBV7-9 and TRBJ1-5; D is possibly TRBD1 (5 bases). V dropped 7 bases and J dropped 7 bases, with 11 bases sitting between them. CDR1 is SEHNR and CDR2 is FQNEAQ in the germline V gene (reference sequence). This CDR3 spans 12 amino acids.

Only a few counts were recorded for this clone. The CDR3: CASSSGGFGTEAFF. The CDR3 DNA sequence: TGTGCCAGCAGTTCAGGGGGCTTCGGCACTGAAGCTTTCTTT. The chain recombines TRBV27 with TRBJ1-1; 8 nucleotides line up with TRBD1. J was trimmed by 4 bases and V by 4 bases; bases with no gene match: 5. The CDR3 covers 14 residues. Germline V gene lookup returns CDR1 MNHEY and CDR2 SMNVEV (reference sequence).

This CDR3 is CASSELQANSPLHF. CDR3 in DNA: TGTGCCAGCAGTGAACTACAGGCTAATTCACCCCTCCACTTT. The chain employs TRBV2 and TRBJ1-6; weak D call: TRBD1 (5 bases). V shed 2 bases and J shed 6 bases, with 8 bases lying between them. The CDR3 loop spans 14 amino acids. Per the germline V gene, CDR1 is SNHLY and CDR2 is FYNNEI.